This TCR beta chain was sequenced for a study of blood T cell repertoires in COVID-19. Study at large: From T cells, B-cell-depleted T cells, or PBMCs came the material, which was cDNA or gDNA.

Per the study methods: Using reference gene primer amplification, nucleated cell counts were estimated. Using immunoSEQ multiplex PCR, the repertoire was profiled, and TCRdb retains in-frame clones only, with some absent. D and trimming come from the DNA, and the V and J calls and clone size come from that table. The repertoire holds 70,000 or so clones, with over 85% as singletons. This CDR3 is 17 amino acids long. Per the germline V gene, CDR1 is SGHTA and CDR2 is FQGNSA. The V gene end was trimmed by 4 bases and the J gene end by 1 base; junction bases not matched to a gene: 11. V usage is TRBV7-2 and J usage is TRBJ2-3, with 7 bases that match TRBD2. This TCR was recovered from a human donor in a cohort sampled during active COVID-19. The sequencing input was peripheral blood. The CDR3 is CASSSYPGLAGTDTQYF. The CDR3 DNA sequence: TGTGCCAGCAGCTCCTACCCCGGGCTAGCGGGCACAGATACGCAGTATTTT. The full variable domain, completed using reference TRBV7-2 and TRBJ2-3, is GAGVSQSPSNKVTEKGKDVELRCDPISGHTALYWYRQSLGQGLEFLIYFQGNSAPDKSGLPSDRFSAERTGGSVSTLTIQRTQQEDSAVYLCASSSYPGLAGTDTQYFGPGTRLTVL.